The 29 T cell receptor beta chains in this list originate from one sample, sequenced in a study of blood T cell repertoires in COVID-19. Profiled with immunoSEQ multiplex PCR; TCRdb holds only in-frame clones, not every one. Among some 73,000 clones listed, roughly 85% were seen once. The sample consisted of peripheral blood. The receptors were gathered from a man aged 45 to 65 with COVID-19, enrolled during active disease.

The rearrangement uses TRBV7-8 and TRBJ2-7, with a weak D call TRBD1 (6 bases). The CDR3 has 12 residues. The V end lost 5 bases, the J end lost 7 bases, and 12 bases lay between the germline ends. Germline V gene sequence: CDR1 SGHVS, CDR2 FQNEAQ. Here the CDR3 DNA reads TGTGCCAGCAGCCACGCCCAGGGGGAGCAGTACTTC. Its protein is CASSHAQGEQYF.

This rearrangement joins TRBV12-3 or TRBV12-4 to TRBJ1-2; 8 bases are shared with TRBD1. V was clipped by 3 bases and J by 6 bases; unmatched bases: 3. CDR3 length equals 13 residues. CDR3 nucleotides: TGTGCCAGCAGTTTGGCCAGGGGGCATGGCTACACCTTC. Translated, it gives CASSLARGHGYTF.

This CDR3 is CASSSGTGVRPHYEQYF. CDR3 coding DNA: TGTGCCAGCAGTTCCGGGACAGGGGTACGACCCCACTACGAGCAGTACTTC. J is TRBJ2-7 and V is TRBV6-2 or TRBV6-3; 10 nucleotides align to TRBD1. CDR1 and CDR2 (germline): MNHEY, SVGEGT. The CDR3 spans 17 residues. After removal of 4 bases from V and 3 bases from J, the junction contained 12 bases not matched to a gene.

This chain uses TRBV5-5 with TRBJ2-5; D is unclear. This CDR3 contains 13 residues. V dropped 7 bases and J dropped 1 base, with 11 bases sitting between them. Germline V lookup: CDR1 SGHKS, CDR2 YYEKEE (reference sequence). The CDR3, as DNA: TGTGCCAGCCTAAAACAGCCCCAAGAGACCCAGTACTTC. This sequence encodes CASLKQPQETQYF. Supplemented by reference TRBV5-5 and TRBJ2-5, the full variable domain reads DAGVTQSPTHLIKTRGQQVTLRCSPISGHKSVSWYQQVLGQGPQFIFQYYEKEERGRGNFPDRFSARQFPNYSSELNVNALLLGDSALYLCASLKQPQETQYFGPGTRLLVL.

This clone has only a few counts. V gene TRBV20-1 combines with J gene TRBJ2-7; 7 bases map to TRBD2. CDR3 length equals 17 residues. Germline V gives CDR1 DFQATT, CDR2 SNEGSKA (reference sequence). V shed 3 bases, J shed 0 bases, and the junction held 14 bases outside the gene matches. The CDR3, as DNA: TGCAGTGCTAGTCCCCCAGGAGCGGGGAGGAACTCCTACGAGCAGTACTTC. Protein: CSASPPGAGRNSYEQYF.

The V and J genes are TRBV5-3 and TRBJ2-5, with unresolved D. TRBV5-3 is reported as an ORF; its role is uncertain. The CDR3 extends over 13 amino acids. Trimming removed 2 bases from V and 5 bases from J, with 10 bases in between. The CDR3 DNA sequence: TGTGCCAGAAGCTTTTCACTTCACGAGACCCAGTACTTC. It yields the protein CARSFSLHETQYF.

V gene TRBV7-8 combines with J gene TRBJ1-5; D gene uncertain. CDR1 and CDR2 from the germline V gene are SGHVS and FQNEAQ. The CDR3 consists of 13 residues. The V end was cut by 4 bases, the J end by 5 bases, with 9 bases between. CDR3 protein: CASSWQRDQPQHF. In DNA, the CDR3 is TGTGCCAGCAGCTGGCAGCGGGATCAGCCCCAGCATTTT.

This clone was detected once. The chain employs TRBV2 and TRBJ2-3; D is uncertain. Trimming removed 6 bases from V and 0 bases from J, with 7 bases in between. The CDR3 extends over 13 amino acids. Looked up from germline, CDR1 is SNHLY and CDR2 is FYNNEI. CDR3 region: CASRIGSTDTQYF. The CDR3 DNA reads as TGTGCCAGCAGGATCGGGAGCACAGATACGCAGTATTTT.

V gene TRBV29-1 combines with J gene TRBJ1-5, with TRBD1 matching 12 bases. This CDR3 has 13 residues. Looked up from germline, CDR1 is SQVTM and CDR2 is ANQGSEA. J lost 5 bases, V lost 6 bases, and 2 bases had no gene match. The CDR3 loop reads CSVGDRGHQPQHF. The CDR3 bases are TGCAGCGTCGGGGACAGGGGGCATCAGCCCCAGCATTTT.

The chain links TRBV29-1 to TRBJ1-1; 7 bases fit TRBD1. Germline CDR1 reads SQVTM; CDR2 reads ANQGSEA. The V gene end was trimmed by 6 bases and the J gene end by 2 bases; junction bases not matched to a gene: 3. CDR3 length: 12 residues. The CDR3, as DNA: TGCAGCGTGTGGACAGGCAACACTGAAGCTTTCTTT. This encodes CSVWTGNTEAFF.

The gene calls are TRBV7-2 and TRBJ1-3; no clear D gene. V dropped 5 bases and J dropped 0 bases, with 11 bases sitting between them. CDR3 length: 15 amino acids. Germline V gives CDR1 SGHTA, CDR2 FQGNSA. The CDR3 DNA reads as TGTGCCAGCAGCCATCAATTCGGCTCTGGAAACACCATATATTTT. It is translated as CASSHQFGSGNTIYF.

The chain employs TRBV7-3 and TRBJ2-3, with 11 bases aligning to TRBD2. J gave up 6 bases and V 0 bases, and 5 bases lay outside the gene matches. The CDR3 has 16 amino acids. Germline V CDR1 and CDR2: SGHTA, FQGTGA. The CDR3 nucleotides read TGTGCCAGCAGCTTAACTGCGCCTAGCGGGGGGGATACGCAGTATTTT. This codes for CASSLTAPSGGDTQYF. Combining the CDR3 with reference TRBV7-3 and TRBJ2-3 gives the whole variable domain GAGVSQTPSNKVTEKGKYVELRCDPISGHTALYWYRQSLGQGPEFLIYFQGTGAADDSGLPNDRFFAVRPEGSVSTLKIQRTERGDSAVYLCASSLTAPSGGDTQYFGPGTRLTVL.

This clone was seen only a few times. CDR3 protein: CASSTSAGGTDTQYF. The CDR3 region has the DNA TGTGCCAGCAGCACATCAGCGGGAGGGACGGATACGCAGTATTTT. The chain links TRBV7-8 to TRBJ2-3; the match to TRBD2 covers 10 bases. The CDR3 spans 15 residues. The ends lost 5 bases at V and 6 bases at J; junction bases unmatched: 8. Looked up from germline, CDR1 is SGHVS and CDR2 is FQNEAQ.

This clone was seen only a few times. Other nucleotide sequences in the sample specify the same CDR3. J is TRBJ2-1 and V is TRBV29-1; D possibly corresponds to TRBD2 (5 bases). V was trimmed by 6 bases and J by 1 base, leaving 10 bases between them. From germline, CDR1 is SQVTM and CDR2 ANQGSEA. This CDR3 is built from 13 residues. Written as DNA, the CDR3 is TGCAGCGTCGCCCGGGGATCCTACAATGAGCAGTTCTTC. This gives the protein CSVARGSYNEQFF.

V gene TRBV19 combines with J gene TRBJ1-6, with a weak D call TRBD1 (5 bases). V lost 0 bases and J 8 bases, leaving 11 bases between the germline ends. This CDR3 comprises 15 residues. Germline lookup yields CDR1 LNHDA and CDR2 SQIVND (reference sequence). CDR3 protein: CASSIDRAIDSPLHF. The CDR3 bases are TGTGCCAGTAGTATAGACAGGGCCATCGATTCACCCCTCCACTTT.

V is TRBV29-1 and J is TRBJ1-1; a weak D match, TRBD1 (5 bases). The V end lost 7 bases, the J end lost 0 bases, and 9 bases lay between the germline ends. This CDR3 has 12 amino acids. Germline CDR1 SQVTM, CDR2 ANQGSEA. The CDR3 is CSGTHMNTEAFF. The CDR3 region has the DNA TGCAGCGGGACACACATGAACACTGAAGCTTTCTTT.

V usage is TRBV12-3 or TRBV12-4 and J usage is TRBJ2-3, with D unclear. The CDR3 spans 13 residues. V was clipped by 6 bases and J by 4 bases, with 11 bases between them. The DNA for the CDR3 is TGTGCCAGCAGCCCGTCACATCCAGATACGCAGTATTTT. Amino acids: CASSPSHPDTQYF.

The chain recombines TRBV2 with TRBJ2-2; 8 bases fit TRBD1. CDR1 is SNHLY and CDR2 is FYNNEI in the germline V gene. V shed 6 bases and J 4 bases; nucleotides not matched to a gene: 4. The CDR3 runs to 14 residues. CDR3 amino acids: CASRGTGLTGELFF. The DNA for the CDR3 is TGTGCCAGCAGGGGGACAGGACTCACCGGGGAGCTGTTTTTT.

J is TRBJ2-1 and V is TRBV6-2 or TRBV6-3; D might be TRBD2 (5 bases). The CDR3 is 12 amino acids. Deletions cut 5 bases from V and 4 bases from J, with 6 bases between. The germline gives CDR1 MNHEY, CDR2 SVGEGT. DNA of the CDR3: TGTGCCAGCAGTCGGGGTTACAATGAGCAGTTCTTC. Translation: CASSRGYNEQFF.

In its sample, this clone was seen once. V is TRBV6-5 and J is TRBJ2-1, with 9 bases matching TRBD2. Germline assignment: CDR1 MNHEY and CDR2 SVGAGI. The V gene end was trimmed by 7 bases and the J gene end by 9 bases; junction bases not matched to a gene: 7. This CDR3 is built from 13 residues. CDR3 DNA: TGTGCCAGCACCGAGCGGGAGGCGGCTGAGCAGTTCTTC. It specifies CASTEREAAEQFF.

The chain uses TRBV9 and TRBJ2-7; 12 nucleotides match TRBD2. Trimming cost V 4 bases and J 6 bases; bases outside gene matches: 5. Germline V CDR1 and CDR2: SGDLS, YYNGEE. This CDR3 comprises 14 residues. CDR3 region: CASSPKGLAGEQYF. CDR3 DNA: TGTGCCAGCAGCCCTAAGGGACTAGCGGGCGAGCAGTACTTC.

The chain uses TRBV7-2 and TRBJ2-2; no definite D call. The length of the CDR3 is 15 residues. Germline V gene lookup returns CDR1 SGHTA and CDR2 FQGNSA. V was pared by 5 bases and J by 4 bases, with 14 bases between. The CDR3 is CASSPNGYGTGELFF. The CDR3 DNA follows: TGTGCCAGCAGCCCCAACGGGTACGGCACCGGGGAGCTGTTTTTT.

This chain connects TRBV7-2 to TRBJ1-6, with a possible D match to TRBD1 (5 bases). The CDR3 covers 16 residues. Trimming cost V 4 bases and J 0 bases, with 10 bases left between them. Per germline, CDR1 SGHTA and CDR2 FQGNSA. Here the CDR3 DNA reads TGTGCCAGCAGCTCTAGTGGGGCCTCCTATAATTCACCCCTCCACTTT. Amino acids: CASSSSGASYNSPLHF. The variable domain in full, with the rest retrieved from reference TRBV7-2 and TRBJ1-6, is GAGVSQSPSNKVTEKGKDVELRCDPISGHTALYWYRQSLGQGLEFLIYFQGNSAPDKSGLPSDRFSAERTGGSVSTLTIQRTQQEDSAVYLCASSSSGASYNSPLHFGNGTRLTVT.

This clone is labeled medium-sized. This chain connects TRBV5-6 to TRBJ2-7; D might be TRBD2 (5 bases). The CDR3 has 15 amino acids. Trimming pared 0 bases from V and 0 bases from J, leaving 10 bases between. Germline V CDR1 and CDR2: SGHDT, YYEEEE. The CDR3 region has the DNA TGTGCCAGCAGCTTGGGCCGGAGGAGCTCCTACGAGCAGTACTTC. This translates into CASSLGRRSSYEQYF.

This rearrangement joins TRBV7-3 to TRBJ2-1; the match to TRBD2 covers 10 bases. The trim removed 5 bases at V and 4 bases at J, leaving 8 bases unmatched. The CDR3 covers 16 residues. Germline assignment: CDR1 SGHTA and CDR2 FQGTGA. The CDR3 region has the DNA TGTGCCAGCAGCCCAACTAGCGGGATCGCATACAATGAGCAGTTCTTC. Translation: CASSPTSGIAYNEQFF.

This clone is a singleton in its sample. The CDR3 region has the DNA TGTGCCAGCAGTTACTCCCGAGACTATGGCTACACCTTC. It yields the protein CASSYSRDYGYTF. This sequence joins TRBV6-6 and TRBJ1-2; D uncertain. The length of the CDR3 is 13 residues. Trimming took 0 bases from V and 3 from J, leaving 5 bases between them. Germline loops: CDR1 MNHNY, CDR2 SVGAGI (reference sequence).

This clone was observed a handful of times. CDR3 loop: CASSFAGKEQYF. The CDR3 DNA follows: TGCGCCAGCAGCTTTGCAGGGAAGGAGCAGTACTTC. The V gene is TRBV5-1, the J gene TRBJ2-7; D is possibly TRBD1 (5 bases). Germline V gene data show CDR1 as SGHRS and CDR2 as YFSETQ. The ends were cut back, 2 bases at V and 7 bases at J, with 10 bases in the middle. CDR3 length: 12 amino acids.

V gene TRBV28 combines with J gene TRBJ1-5; maybe TRBD1 (5 bases). V was pared by 5 bases and J by 4 bases, with 15 bases between. The CDR3 loop spans 15 amino acids. Germline assignment: CDR1 MDHEN and CDR2 SYDVKM. The CDR3 DNA sequence: TGTGCCAGCAGTGACCCTCAGGGTTCGAATCAGCCCCAGCATTTT. It codes for CASSDPQGSNQPQHF.

The CDR3 protein is CASSPGQGREQFF. CDR3 coding DNA: TGTGCCAGCAGCCCAGGACAGGGTCGGGAGCAGTTCTTC. The chain links TRBV5-6 to TRBJ2-1, with 8 positions matching TRBD1. The germline V gene has CDR1 SGHDT and CDR2 YYEEEE. The CDR3 is 13 residues long. The ends lost 4 bases at V and 10 bases at J; junction bases unmatched: 7.